This is a list of T cell receptor beta chains from one sample in a study of blood T cell repertoires in COVID-19. Only in-frame clones appear in the TCRdb table, and some are missing; sequencing was by immunoSEQ multiplex PCR. This repertoire shows approximately 390,000 clones, just under 90% found once; its top ten account for around 9.3%. Sequences were obtained from PBMCs or T cells enriched from blood (not recorded which). The receptor set was obtained from a woman in her forties or fifties who had recovered from COVID-19. Each CDR3 is given with its conserved first and last residue. The order of the fields is CDR3 DNA, CDR3 protein, D gene, J gene, clone size, V gene. The D gene is left open where the match is weak. Size tells how often a clone was seen (once, few, many) or the class of an expanded clone, and some rows leave it out.

TGTGCCAGCAGCGGGGGATCGAGGGCGGACACTGAAGCTTTCTTT CASSGGSRADTEAFF . TRBJ1-1 . TRBV28
TGCGCCAGCAGCCAAGGCTACAGGGGAGCGAACACTGAAGCTTTCTTT CASSQGYRGANTEAFF TRBD1 TRBJ1-1 . TRBV4-3
TGTGCCAGCAGTCCCGGGACAAGGGGCAATGAGCAGTTCTTC CASSPGTRGNEQFF . TRBJ2-1 once TRBV2
TGTGCCAGCAGTTACTCACGGCTAGCGGGGACCCTCGAGCAGTACTTC CASSYSRLAGTLEQYF TRBD2 TRBJ2-7 . TRBV6-2/TRBV6-3
TGCGCCAGCAGCCCCCTTTCATTTGGTGGGAGCTCCTACGAGCAGTACTTC CASSPLSFGGSSYEQYF . TRBJ2-7 . TRBV4-1
TGTGCCAGCAGCGAACCTAGCGGGGGCGGGGGGACCCAGTACTTC CASSEPSGGGGTQYF TRBD2 TRBJ2-5 few TRBV27
TGTGCCAGTAGTATAGTTGCGGCACCCTATGGCTACACCTTC CASSIVAAPYGYTF . TRBJ1-2 few TRBV19
TGTGCCAGCAGTTTCAGGGCAGGGCGGCGAGAGACCCAGTACTTC CASSFRAGRRETQYF . TRBJ2-5 . TRBV28
TGTGCCAGCAGCTTAGGTACGGGTTCTGGAAACACCATATATTTT CASSLGTGSGNTIYF . TRBJ1-3 . TRBV11-3
TGTGCCAGCAGTTTAGTGGGCAGCAATCAGCCCCAGCATTTT CASSLVGSNQPQHF . TRBJ1-5 . TRBV28
TGCAGCGTTGCGGGATCAGGAGATCGGAACGAAAAACTGTTTTTT CSVAGSGDRNEKLFF . TRBJ1-4 . TRBV29-1
TGTGCCAGCAGCTTCGGACAGGGGGCGGGCTACACCTTC CASSFGQGAGYTF TRBD1 TRBJ1-2 few TRBV7-2
TGTGCCAGCAGCCAGCCTACCCGCGGACAGGCACTAGACTATGGCTACACCTTC CASSQPTRGQALDYGYTF TRBD1 TRBJ1-2 . TRBV3-1/TRBV3-2
TGCGCCAGCAGCCTGTCCCCTAGCGGTGGTACAGATACGCAGTATTTT CASSLSPSGGTDTQYF TRBD2 TRBJ2-3 . TRBV4-3
TGTGCCAGTAGTATAGTTTACGGCGGGTTGGGGTTGAGTGAGCAGTTCTTC CASSIVYGGLGLSEQFF . TRBJ2-1 . TRBV19
TGTGCCAGTACCTTGGGGGCTCCCAATCAGCCCCAGCATTTT CASTLGAPNQPQHF . TRBJ1-5 . TRBV19
TGTGCCAGTAGCCGACAGGGTAGGGTAAATAGTCAGCCCCAGCATTTT CASSRQGRVNSQPQHF TRBD1 TRBJ1-5 . TRBV19
TGTGCCAGCAGCTCCGGGGGGGAGAACACCGGGGAGCTGTTTTTT CASSSGGENTGELFF TRBD2 TRBJ2-2 . TRBV7-9
TGCACCAGCAGCCCCAGGAACGAGCAGTTCTTC CTSSPRNEQFF . TRBJ2-1 . TRBV1
TGCAGCGTGAGTAACTCACCGGGGGAAAACACCATATATTTT CSVSNSPGENTIYF . TRBJ1-3 . TRBV29-1
TGTGCCAGCAGCCCTCGGGGCGGGAGCACCTACGAGCAGTACTTC CASSPRGGSTYEQYF TRBD2 TRBJ2-7 . TRBV27
TGTGCCACCAGACAGGAGACCATGAACACTGAAGCTTTCTTT CATRQETMNTEAFF . TRBJ1-1 . TRBV2
TGTGCCAGCAACCTACAGGGGGCCCCCTACGAGCAGTACTTC CASNLQGAPYEQYF TRBD1 TRBJ2-7 . TRBV2
TGTGCCAGCAGCTCCTACCTAGGCGGGCGGGGGGGCTCAGAGACCCAGTACTTC CASSSYLGGRGGSETQYF TRBD2 TRBJ2-5 . TRBV5-4
TGTGCCAGCAGACACGCTTGGGACAGCCAAGAGACCCAGTACTTC CASRHAWDSQETQYF TRBD1 TRBJ2-5 . TRBV7-9
TGTGCCAGCAGCTTGGGCCACATCTACCCCCAGGACACCGGGGAGCTGTTTTTT CASSLGHIYPQDTGELFF . TRBJ2-2 . TRBV7-9
TGTGCCAGCAGCGCCGGGGGACAGGGGGCGGATGGCTACACCTTC CASSAGGQGADGYTF TRBD1 TRBJ1-2 . TRBV9
TGTGCCAGTAGCGATTTATGGGGGAGGAACACCTTC CASSDLWGRNTF . TRBJ1-2 . TRBV19
TGTGCCAGCACCCGGGAACGATCCGGTGGAAACACCATATATTTT CASTRERSGGNTIYF . TRBJ1-3 few TRBV28
TGTGCCAGCACCCCGACAGGGCTCGGGACAGATACGCAGTATTTT CASTPTGLGTDTQYF TRBD1 TRBJ2-3 . TRBV6-5
TGTGCCAGCAGCTTGGGGACAGGGGGAAATCAGCCCCAGCATTTT CASSLGTGGNQPQHF TRBD1 TRBJ1-5 . TRBV5-8
TGTGCCAGTAGTCCCCGCAGGGGATCCTACGAGCAGTACTTC CASSPRRGSYEQYF . TRBJ2-7 few TRBV19
TGCGCCAGCAGCCAAGAAACAGTTACATCAAACATTCAGTACTTC CASSQETVTSNIQYF . TRBJ2-4 . TRBV4-3
TGTGCCAGCTACGGGGGATATGGCTACACCTTC CASYGGYGYTF . TRBJ1-2 . TRBV2
TGTGCCAGCAGTTACTCGCCAGGGGGGAACACCGGGGAGCTGTTTTTT CASSYSPGGNTGELFF TRBD1 TRBJ2-2 . TRBV6-2/TRBV6-3
TGCAGCGTTGGAGGGTATGGCTACACCTTC CSVGGYGYTF . TRBJ1-2 . TRBV29-1
TGTGCCAGTAGTATTCTATTCATGAACACTGAAGCTTTCTTT CASSILFMNTEAFF . TRBJ1-1 . TRBV19
TGTGCCAGTAGTATAATTAACAGGGGTTCGGTGGAAGCTTTCTTT CASSIINRGSVEAFF TRBD1 TRBJ1-1 . TRBV19
TGTGCCAGCAGCCCCCCCGGCCCCAGGGGAGCTTCCGGAAACACCATATATTTT CASSPPGPRGASGNTIYF . TRBJ1-3 once TRBV28
TGTGCCAGCAGCGACCCCGCGGGGGGGACCGGGGAGCTGTTTTTT CASSDPAGGTGELFF TRBD2 TRBJ2-2 . TRBV9
TGTGCCAGTAGTTATCTGGGGGCCACCGGGGAGCTGTTTTTT CASSYLGATGELFF . TRBJ2-2 . TRBV19
TGTGCCACTTGGGCGGGGGCCACCACAGATACGCAGTATTTT CATWAGATTDTQYF . TRBJ2-3 . TRBV7-9
TGTGCCAGCAGTGAAGTAAACAGGGGCGAGACCCAGTACTTC CASSEVNRGETQYF TRBD1 TRBJ2-5 once TRBV6-1
TGTGCCAGCAGTTACCAAGACATCTCGGGAAGCTCCTACGAGCAGTACTTC CASSYQDISGSSYEQYF . TRBJ2-7 . TRBV6-2/TRBV6-3
TGTGCCAGCAGCCAAATCCAAATAATCGGCGGAGAGTTGGTGCGCAATCAGCCCCAGCATTTT CASSQIQIIGGELVRNQPQHF . TRBJ1-5 . TRBV3-1/TRBV3-2
TGCAGCGTTGAAGACCGCGGGGCAAATGAAAAACTGTTTTTT CSVEDRGANEKLFF . TRBJ1-4 once TRBV29-1
TGTGCCAGCAGCTGGTGGGGCGCGAACACTGAAGCTTTCTTT CASSWWGANTEAFF . TRBJ1-1 . TRBV5-5
TGCGCCAGCAGCCAAGACAGGGACAGAGCCTACGAGCAGTACTTC CASSQDRDRAYEQYF TRBD1 TRBJ2-7 . TRBV4-3
TGTGCCAGCACCTCAAGAGGGGGGGCTGGAAACACCATATATTTT CASTSRGGAGNTIYF . TRBJ1-3 . TRBV28
TGTGCCAGCAGTTTTCGGGGGATAGCCAAAAACATTCAGTACTTC CASSFRGIAKNIQYF . TRBJ2-4 . TRBV28
TGTGCCAGCAGTGCGGACAGGGCTGGAAACACCATATATTTT CASSADRAGNTIYF TRBD1 TRBJ1-3 . TRBV25-1
TGTGCCAGCAGCCAAATAATAATGAACACTGAAGCTTTCTTT CASSQIIMNTEAFF . TRBJ1-1 . TRBV3-1/TRBV3-2
TGTGCCAGCCTACAGGGTTGGAACACTGAAGCTTTCTTT CASLQGWNTEAFF . TRBJ1-1 . TRBV6-1
TGTGCCAGCAGCCACAGGGTCGGCGAGCAGTACTTC CASSHRVGEQYF . TRBJ2-7 . TRBV12-3/TRBV12-4